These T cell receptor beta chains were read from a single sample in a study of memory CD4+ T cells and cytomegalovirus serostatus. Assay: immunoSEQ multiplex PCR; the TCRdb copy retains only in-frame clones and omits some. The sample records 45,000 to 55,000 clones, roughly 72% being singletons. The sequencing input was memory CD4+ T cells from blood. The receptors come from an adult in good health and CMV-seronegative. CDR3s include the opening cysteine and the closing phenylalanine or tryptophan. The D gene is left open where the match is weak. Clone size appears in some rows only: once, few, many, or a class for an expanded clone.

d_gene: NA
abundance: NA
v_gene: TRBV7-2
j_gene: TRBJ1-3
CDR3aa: CASSFFSSDLTGNTIYF
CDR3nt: TGTGCCAGCAGCTTTTTTTCCTCGGACCTTACTGGGAACACCATATATTTT

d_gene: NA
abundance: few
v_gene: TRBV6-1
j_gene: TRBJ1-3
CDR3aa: CASSDGRVSGNTIYF
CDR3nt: TGTGCCAGCAGTGATGGCCGGGTCTCTGGAAACACCATATATTTT

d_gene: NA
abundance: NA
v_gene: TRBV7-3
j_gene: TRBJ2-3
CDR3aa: CASSSGSGSTDTQYF
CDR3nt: TGTGCCAGCAGTTCGGGTAGCGGTAGCACAGATACGCAGTATTTT

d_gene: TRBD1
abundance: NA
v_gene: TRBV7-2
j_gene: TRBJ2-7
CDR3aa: CASSPMGTGAYEQYF
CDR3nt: TGTGCCAGCAGCCCCATGGGGACAGGGGCCTACGAGCAGTACTTC

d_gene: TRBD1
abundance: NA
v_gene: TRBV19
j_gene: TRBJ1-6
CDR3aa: CASSISGDRGRSPLHF
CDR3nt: TGTGCCAGTAGTATTTCCGGGGACAGGGGGCGATCACCCCTCCACTTT

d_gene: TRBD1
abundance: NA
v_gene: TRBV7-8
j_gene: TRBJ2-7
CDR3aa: CASSRQGAAYEQYF
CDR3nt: TGTGCCAGCAGCCGACAGGGGGCTGCCTACGAGCAGTACTTC

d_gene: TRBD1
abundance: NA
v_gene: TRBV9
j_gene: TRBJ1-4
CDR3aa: CASSIQDGTGELFF
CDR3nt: TGTGCCAGCAGCATTCAAGATGGGACAGGGGAACTGTTTTTT

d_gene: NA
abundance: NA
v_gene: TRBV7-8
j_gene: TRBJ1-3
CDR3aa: CASTLTAASGNTIYF
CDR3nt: TGTGCCAGCACTTTGACAGCAGCCTCTGGAAACACCATATATTTT

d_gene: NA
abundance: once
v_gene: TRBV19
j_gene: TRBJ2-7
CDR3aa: CASSIGNLYEQYF
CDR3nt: TGTGCCAGTAGTATAGGAAACCTCTACGAGCAGTACTTC

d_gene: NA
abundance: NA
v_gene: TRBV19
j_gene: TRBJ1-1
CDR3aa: CASSSRGDVGTEAFF
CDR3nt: TGTGCCAGTAGCAGCCGGGGGGACGTAGGTACTGAAGCTTTCTTT

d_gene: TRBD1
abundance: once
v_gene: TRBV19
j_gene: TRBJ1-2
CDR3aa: CASSISAGGYGYTF
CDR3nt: TGTGCCAGTAGTATATCAGCAGGGGGCTATGGCTACACCTTC

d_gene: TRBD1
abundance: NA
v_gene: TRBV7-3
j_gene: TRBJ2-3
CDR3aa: CASSSTGATDTQYF
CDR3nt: TGTGCCAGCAGCTCGACAGGGGCCACAGATACGCAGTATTTT

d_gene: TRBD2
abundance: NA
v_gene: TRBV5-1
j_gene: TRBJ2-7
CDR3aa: CASNSGRDYEQYF
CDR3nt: TGCGCCAGTAATAGCGGGAGGGACTACGAGCAGTACTTC

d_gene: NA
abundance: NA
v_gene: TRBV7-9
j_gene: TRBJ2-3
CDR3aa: CASSTDTVVDTQYF
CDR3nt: TGTGCCAGCAGCACAGACACGGTCGTCGATACGCAGTATTTT

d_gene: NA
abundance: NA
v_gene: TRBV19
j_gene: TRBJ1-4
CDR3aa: CASTRSINEKLFF
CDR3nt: TGTGCCAGTACCCGTTCAATTAATGAAAAACTGTTTTTT

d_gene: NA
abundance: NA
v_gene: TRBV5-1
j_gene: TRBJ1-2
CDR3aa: CASTRPGSYGYTF
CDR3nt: TGCGCCAGCACAAGGCCAGGGAGCTATGGCTACACCTTC

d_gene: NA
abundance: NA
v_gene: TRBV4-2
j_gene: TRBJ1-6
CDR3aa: CASSQAAQGRALPNSPLHF
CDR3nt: TGTGCCAGCAGCCAAGCGGCTCAGGGGAGGGCCTTGCCTAATTCACCCCTCCACTTT

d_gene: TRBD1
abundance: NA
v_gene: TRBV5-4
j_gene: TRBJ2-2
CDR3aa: CASSLGQGAGGELFF
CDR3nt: TGTGCCAGCAGCTTGGGACAGGGGGCCGGCGGGGAGCTGTTTTTT

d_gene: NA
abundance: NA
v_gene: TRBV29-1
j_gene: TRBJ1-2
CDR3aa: CSVVGVDGYTF
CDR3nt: TGCAGCGTTGTTGGTGTTGATGGCTACACCTTC

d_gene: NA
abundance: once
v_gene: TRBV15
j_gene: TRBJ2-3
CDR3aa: CATSWERTNTDTQYF
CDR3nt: TGTGCCACCAGTTGGGAACGGACGAACACAGATACGCAGTATTTT

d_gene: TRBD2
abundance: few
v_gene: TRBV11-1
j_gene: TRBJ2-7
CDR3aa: CASSEGLAETEQYF
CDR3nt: TGTGCCAGCAGCGAAGGACTAGCGGAGACCGAGCAGTACTTC

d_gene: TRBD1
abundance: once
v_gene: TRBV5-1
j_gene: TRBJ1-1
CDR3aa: CASSLAKQGVNTEAFF
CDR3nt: TGCGCCAGCAGCCTGGCGAAACAGGGGGTGAACACTGAAGCTTTCTTT

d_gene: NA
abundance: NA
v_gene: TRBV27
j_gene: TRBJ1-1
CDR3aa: CASSPRGRASNTEAFF
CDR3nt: TGTGCCAGCAGTCCCAGAGGTAGAGCTTCAAACACTGAAGCTTTCTTT

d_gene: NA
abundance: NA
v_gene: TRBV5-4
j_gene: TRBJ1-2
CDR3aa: CASSYDRKGYGYTF
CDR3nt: TGTGCCAGCAGCTACGACAGGAAAGGCTATGGCTACACCTTC

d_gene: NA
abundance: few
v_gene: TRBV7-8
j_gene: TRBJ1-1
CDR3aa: CASSLGIGATNTEAFF
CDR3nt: TGTGCCAGCAGCTTAGGGATCGGGGCTACGAACACTGAAGCTTTCTTT

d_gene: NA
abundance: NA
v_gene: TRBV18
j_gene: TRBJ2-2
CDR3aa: CASSKQGNTGELFF
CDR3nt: TGTGCCAGCTCAAAACAGGGTAACACCGGGGAGCTGTTTTTT

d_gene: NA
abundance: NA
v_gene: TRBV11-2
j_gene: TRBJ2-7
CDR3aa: CASSLVGEVSYEQYF
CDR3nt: TGTGCCAGCAGCCTCGTGGGGGAAGTAAGCTACGAGCAGTACTTC

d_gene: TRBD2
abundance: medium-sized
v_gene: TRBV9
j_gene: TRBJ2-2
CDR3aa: CASSVGLAAGELFF
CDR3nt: TGTGCCAGCAGCGTAGGGCTAGCGGCCGGGGAGCTGTTTTTT

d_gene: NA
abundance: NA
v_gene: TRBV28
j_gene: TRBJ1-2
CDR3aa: CASLGGVGYGYTF
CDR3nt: TGTGCCAGTTTAGGGGGAGTTGGCTATGGCTACACCTTC

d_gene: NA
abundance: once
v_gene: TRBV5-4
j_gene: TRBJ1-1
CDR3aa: CASSSGGSTEAFF
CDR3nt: TGTGCCAGCAGCTCCGGGGGGAGCACTGAAGCTTTCTTT

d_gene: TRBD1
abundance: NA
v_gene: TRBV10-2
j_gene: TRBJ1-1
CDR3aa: CASKTGPEAFF
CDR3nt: TGCGCCAGCAAGACAGGGCCTGAAGCTTTCTTT

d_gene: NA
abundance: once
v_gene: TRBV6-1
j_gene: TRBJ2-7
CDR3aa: CASSERGSWYEQYF
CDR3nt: TGTGCCAGCAGTGAAAGGGGTAGCTGGTACGAGCAGTACTTC

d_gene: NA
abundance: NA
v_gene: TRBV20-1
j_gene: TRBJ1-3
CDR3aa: CSAITGNTIYF
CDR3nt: TGCAGTGCTATTACCGGAAACACCATATATTTT

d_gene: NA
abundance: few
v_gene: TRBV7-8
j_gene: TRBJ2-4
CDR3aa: CASTSARAILAKNIQYF
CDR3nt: TGTGCCAGCACCTCTGCCCGGGCGATTTTAGCCAAAAACATTCAGTACTTC

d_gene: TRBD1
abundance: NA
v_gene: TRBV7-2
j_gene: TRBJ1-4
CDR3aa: CASSLGDSFNEKLFF
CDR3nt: TGTGCCAGCAGCTTAGGGGACAGCTTTAATGAAAAACTGTTTTTT

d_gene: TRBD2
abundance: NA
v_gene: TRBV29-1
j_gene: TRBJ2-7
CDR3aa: CSVASGVDEQYF
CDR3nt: TGCAGCGTTGCTAGCGGGGTCGACGAGCAGTACTTC

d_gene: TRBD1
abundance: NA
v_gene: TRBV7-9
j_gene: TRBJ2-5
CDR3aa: CASSHRRVDRAIWETQYF
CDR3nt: TGTGCCAGCAGCCATCGTCGGGTGGACAGGGCTATTTGGGAGACCCAGTACTTC

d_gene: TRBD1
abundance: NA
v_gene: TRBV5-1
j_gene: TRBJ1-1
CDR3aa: CASSLRSATRWTGVMNTEAFF
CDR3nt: TGCGCCAGCAGCTTGAGGAGTGCAACGAGATGGACAGGGGTAATGAACACTGAAGCTTTCTTT

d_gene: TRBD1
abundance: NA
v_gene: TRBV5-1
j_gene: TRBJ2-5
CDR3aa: CASKLRGPSDQYF
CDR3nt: TGCGCCAGCAAGCTCAGGGGGCCTTCGGACCAGTACTTC

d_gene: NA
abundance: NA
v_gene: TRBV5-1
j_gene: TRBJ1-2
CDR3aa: CASSDGTATRSGYTF
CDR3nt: TGCGCCAGCAGCGATGGGACCGCAACGCGATCTGGCTACACCTTC

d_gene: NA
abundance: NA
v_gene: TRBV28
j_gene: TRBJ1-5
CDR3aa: CASSLSAYNQPQHF
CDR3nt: TGTGCCAGCAGTTTATCCGCTTACAATCAGCCCCAGCATTTT

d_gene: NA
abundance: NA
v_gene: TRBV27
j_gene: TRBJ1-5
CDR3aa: CASSSPEGRNQPQHF
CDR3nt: TGTGCCAGCAGTTCACCTGAGGGTCGCAATCAGCCCCAGCATTTT

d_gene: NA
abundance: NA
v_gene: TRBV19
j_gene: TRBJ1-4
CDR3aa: CASSSGTGNEKLFF
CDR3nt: TGTGCCAGTAGTTCCGGGACTGGAAACGAAAAACTGTTTTTT

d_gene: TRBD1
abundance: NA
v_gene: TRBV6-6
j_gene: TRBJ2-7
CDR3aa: CASCRTGGDEQYF
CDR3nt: TGTGCCAGCTGTCGGACAGGGGGCGACGAGCAGTACTTC

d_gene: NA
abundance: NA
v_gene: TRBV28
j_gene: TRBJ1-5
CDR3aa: CASSAPGRLQPQHF
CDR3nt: TGTGCCAGCTCCGCCCCGGGACGACTTCAGCCCCAGCATTTT

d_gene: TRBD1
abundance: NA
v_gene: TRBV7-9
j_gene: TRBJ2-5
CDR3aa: CASSYRTGEETQYF
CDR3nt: TGTGCCAGCAGCTACCGGACAGGAGAAGAGACCCAGTACTTC

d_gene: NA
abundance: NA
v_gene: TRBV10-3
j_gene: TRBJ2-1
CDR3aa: CAISDQGSSYNEQFF
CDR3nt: TGTGCCATCAGTGACCAAGGATCTTCCTACAATGAGCAGTTCTTC

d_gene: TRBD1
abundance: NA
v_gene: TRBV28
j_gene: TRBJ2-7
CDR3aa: CASSPAYRTGGAGSYEQYF
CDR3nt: TGTGCCAGCAGTCCTGCATATCGGACAGGGGGCGCCGGATCCTACGAGCAGTACTTC